This passage covers 31 T cell receptor beta chains from one sample sequenced in a study of T cell responses to AZD1222 COVID-19 vaccine. This table comes from immunoSEQ multiplex PCR, and its TCRdb copy is limited to in-frame clones, with some not included. Of 90,000 to 100,000 clones detected, roughly 87% appear once; the ten largest clones hold 2.9%. The sample was peripheral blood, taken on day 0 of AZD1222 vaccination. The receptors here all came from an adult in good health.

The chain combines TRBV10-3 with TRBJ2-5; TRBD2 matches at 9 bases. Germline CDR1 and CDR2: ENHRY and SYGVKD. V shed 8 bases, J shed 1 base, and the junction held 5 bases outside the gene matches. The CDR3 is 14 residues long. CDR3 in amino acids: CAIASGVAQETQYF. The CDR3 nucleotides are TGTGCCATCGCTAGCGGGGTGGCCCAAGAGACCCAGTACTTC.

The V call is TRBV4-3, the J call TRBJ2-1; D might be TRBD2 (7 bases). The germline gives CDR1 LGHNA, CDR2 YSLEER. This CDR3 is 17 amino acids long. V lost 2 bases to trimming and J lost 6 bases, with 20 bases between them. The CDR3 DNA sequence: TGCGCCAGCAGCCAATCAAGTTTGGCGGGGGCCGGCAATGAGCAGTTCTTC. Protein: CASSQSSLAGAGNEQFF.

The chain recombines TRBV5-5 with TRBJ2-5, with no clear D. CDR3 length equals 15 residues. CDR1 SGHKS and CDR2 YYEKEE come from the germline V gene (reference sequence). Between the trimmed V and J ends, which lost 2 bases and 0 bases, there was a span of 11 bases. The CDR3 region is CASSFRGQYQETQYF. The DNA for the CDR3 is TGTGCCAGCAGCTTTCGTGGGCAGTACCAAGAGACCCAGTACTTC.

This chain links TRBV2 with TRBJ1-6; 7 bases are shared with TRBD1. The germline CDR1 and CDR2 sequences are SNHLY and FYNNEI. This CDR3 has 16 residues. The V segment lost 3 bases and the J segment 0 bases; nucleotides outside the gene matches: 2. The CDR3 sequence is CASSDGDSSYNSPLHF. In DNA form, the CDR3 reads TGTGCCAGCAGTGATGGGGACAGCTCCTATAATTCACCCCTCCACTTT.

V usage is TRBV2 and J usage is TRBJ1-1, with D unclear. Germline V gene sequence: CDR1 SNHLY, CDR2 FYNNEI. The CDR3 loop spans 14 amino acids. V lost 2 bases and J lost 3, with 10 bases in between. The CDR3 here is CASSELLGDTEAFF. CDR3 DNA: TGTGCCAGCAGTGAACTTCTTGGGGACACTGAAGCTTTCTTT. The variable domain in full, with the rest retrieved from reference TRBV2 and TRBJ1-1, is EPEVTQTPSHQVTQMGQEVILRCVPISNHLYFYWYRQILGQKVEFLVSFYNNEISEKSEIFDDQFSVERPDGSNFTLKIRSTKLEDSAMYFCASSELLGDTEAFFGQGTRLTVV.

The chain employs TRBV6-5 and TRBJ1-6; D gene ambiguous. The CDR3 has 14 residues. The V end lost 6 bases, the J end lost 3 bases, and 9 bases lay between the germline ends. CDR1 and CDR2 from the germline V gene are MNHEY and SVGAGI. The CDR3 DNA sequence: TGTGCCAGCAGGTTGACGGTCTATAATTCACCCCTCCACTTT. Amino acid sequence: CASRLTVYNSPLHF.

The rearrangement uses TRBV19 and TRBJ2-5, with 7 bases identical to TRBD2. Trimming removed 3 bases from V and 2 bases from J; junction bases left unmatched: 3. Germline CDR1 is LNHDA and CDR2 is SQIVND (reference sequence). The CDR3 is made up of 14 amino acids. In nucleotides, the CDR3 is TGTGCCAGTAGTATCCTAGCGGAGCAAGAGACCCAGTACTTC. Its protein product is CASSILAEQETQYF.

A few counts support this clone. The chain uses TRBV4-2 and TRBJ2-3, with 8 bases aligning to TRBD2. The junction had 8 bases not matched to a gene; V was cut back by 7 bases and J by 5 bases. The CDR3 runs 14 residues. CDR1 and CDR2 from the germline V gene are LGHNA and YNFKEQ. The CDR3 reads CASTSGGRGDTQYF. The CDR3 DNA follows: TGTGCCAGCACCTCGGGAGGGCGGGGAGATACGCAGTATTTT.

This clone came up once. The chain couples TRBV12-3 or TRBV12-4 to TRBJ1-1; unclear D gene. Trimming removed 2 bases from V and 2 bases from J, with 6 bases in between. The CDR3 spans 13 residues. Here the CDR3 DNA reads TGTGCCAGCAGTTTACTTGTTAACACTGAAGCTTTCTTT. Protein sequence: CASSLLVNTEAFF.

The chain uses TRBV2 and TRBJ2-3; D tentatively fits TRBD1 or TRBD2 (5 bases each). Germline CDR1 is SNHLY and CDR2 is FYNNEI. Deletions cut 8 bases from V and 0 bases from J, with 12 bases between. The CDR3 length is 14 residues. The CDR3 loop is CASGRGASTDTQYF. CDR3 coding DNA: TGTGCCAGCGGTAGGGGAGCTAGCACAGATACGCAGTATTTT. Supplemented by reference TRBV2 and TRBJ2-3, the full variable domain reads EPEVTQTPSHQVTQMGQEVILRCVPISNHLYFYWYRQILGQKVEFLVSFYNNEISEKSEIFDDQFSVERPDGSNFTLKIRSTKLEDSAMYFCASGRGASTDTQYFGPGTRLTVL.

The chain recombines TRBV7-2 with TRBJ1-2, with a possible D match to TRBD1 (6 bases). This CDR3 has 14 residues. Per the germline V gene, CDR1 is SGHTA and CDR2 is FQGNSA. With 0 bases removed from V and 8 bases from J, the gap between germline ends came to 13 bases. Written as DNA, the CDR3 is TGTGCCAGCAGCTTAGCGGCCAGGGGAGAGGGCTACACCTTC. It translates to CASSLAARGEGYTF.

This clone was seen just once. This chain links TRBV5-4 with TRBJ2-6; tentatively, D is TRBD1 (7 bases). The germline V gene encodes CDR1 SGHNT and CDR2 YYREEE (reference sequence). The length of the CDR3 is 15 residues. Trimming took 1 base from V and 3 from J, leaving 8 bases between them. CDR3 residues: CASSLQGGGANVLTF. CDR3 coding DNA: TGTGCCAGCAGCTTGCAGGGGGGTGGGGCCAACGTCCTGACTTTC.

This chain uses TRBV13 with TRBJ1-4; D is uncertain. In germline, CDR1 is PRHDT, CDR2 FYEKMQ (reference sequence). The CDR3 contains 12 residues. Deletions cut 5 bases from V and 8 bases from J, with 9 bases between. CDR3 region: CASSALQEKLFF. DNA of the CDR3: TGTGCCAGCAGCGCATTACAAGAAAAACTGTTTTTT.

This sequence joins TRBV5-4 and TRBJ2-2, with D hard to call. The CDR3 covers 12 residues. Trimming pared 1 base from V and 7 bases from J, leaving 5 bases between. Germline V gives CDR1 SGHNT, CDR2 YYREEE (reference sequence). The CDR3 nucleotides are TGTGCCAGCAGCTTGTTGGGCGGGGAGCTGTTTTTT. Translated, it gives CASSLLGGELFF.

Only one count was recorded for this clone. One end of the junction does not line up with germline, which may come from a read error. The rearrangement uses TRBV5-1 and TRBJ2-3, with TRBD2 identical over 12 bases. This CDR3 has 18 amino acids. In germline, CDR1 is SGHRS, CDR2 YFSETQ. The CDR3 protein is CASSFIGTSGSSTDTQYF. In DNA form, the CDR3 reads TGTGCCAGCAGCTTTATAGGGACTAGCGGGTCTAGCACAGATACGCAGTATTTT.

The V call is TRBV7-9, the J call TRBJ1-3; no clear D gene. The CDR3 is made up of 12 amino acids. With 6 bases removed from V and 3 bases from J, the gap between germline ends came to 6 bases. Germline CDR1 reads SEHNR; CDR2 reads FQNEAQ (reference sequence). CDR3: CASSLHGNTIYF. Here the CDR3 DNA reads TGTGCCAGCAGTCTCCATGGAAACACCATATATTTT. The variable domain in full, completed from reference TRBV7-9 and TRBJ1-3, reads DTGVSQNPRHKITKRGQNVTFRCDPISEHNRLYWYRQTLGQGPEFLTYFQNEAQLEKSRLLSDRFSAERPKGSFSTLEIQRTEQGDSAMYLCASSLHGNTIYFGEGSWLTVV.

A note on this clone: At one of its ends the junction is not consistent with the germline gene, which may arise from a read error. J is TRBJ1-1 and V is TRBV5-1; 9 bases align to TRBD1. The CDR3 has 16 amino acids. Looked up from germline, CDR1 is SGHRS and CDR2 is YFSETQ. This chain's CDR3 is CASSPTLGQGSTEAFF. CDR3 nucleotide sequence: TGTGCCAGCAGCCCCACCCTCGGACAGGGGTCCACTGAAGCTTTCTTT.

This chain's CDR3 is CASSRETSGNTIYF. The CDR3 DNA sequence: TGTGCCAGTTCTCGGGAGACCTCTGGAAACACCATATATTTT. The chain carries TRBV7-2 and TRBJ1-3; D is ambiguous. Germline V gene lookup returns CDR1 SGHTA and CDR2 FQGNSA. V gave up 9 bases and J gave up 0 bases, with 12 bases separating them. The CDR3 spans 14 residues.

V is TRBV5-6 and J is TRBJ2-7; 8 nucleotides align to TRBD2. The CDR3 has 15 amino acids. Germline trimming cut 2 bases from V and 2 bases from J; bases unmatched to any gene: 6. Germline lookup yields CDR1 SGHDT and CDR2 YYEEEE. The CDR3 spells CASSLAAGVTYEQYF. For the CDR3, the DNA is TGTGCCAGCAGCTTAGCAGCGGGGGTAACCTACGAGCAGTACTTC.

V and J are TRBV11-2 and TRBJ2-7; D gene ambiguous. V was shortened by 7 bases and J by 3 bases, with 10 bases between the two germline ends. CDR3 length: 12 residues. CDR1 is SGHAT and CDR2 is FQNNGV in the germline V gene. The CDR3 is CASTQSNYEQYV. The CDR3 DNA reads as TGTGCCAGCACCCAGTCCAACTACGAGCAGTACGTC.

This clone has just one count. The V and J genes are TRBV5-6 and TRBJ2-2, with 11 bases that match TRBD2. The CDR3 is 16 residues long. V was pared by 4 bases and J by 8 bases, with 10 bases of the junction left unmatched. CDR1 SGHDT and CDR2 YYEEEE come from the germline V gene. The CDR3 sequence: CASSHRLAGSSGELFF. CDR3 sequence (DNA): TGTGCCAGCAGCCACCGACTAGCGGGATCATCTGGGGAGCTGTTTTTT.

The rearrangement joins TRBV19 to TRBJ1-4; a weak D match, TRBD1 (5 bases). V lost 8 bases and J lost 8, with 12 bases in between. Germline V gene lookup returns CDR1 LNHDA and CDR2 SQIVND (reference sequence). This CDR3 has 12 residues. CDR3 in DNA: TGTGCCAGTGGGACGACCGGGGAAAAACTGTTTTTT. This codes for CASGTTGEKLFF.

The chain couples TRBV9 to TRBJ1-2, with D possibly being TRBD1 (5 bases). The CDR3 totals 13 residues. Germline lookup yields CDR1 SGDLS and CDR2 YYNGEE. V lost 4 bases to trimming and J lost 6 bases, with 13 bases between them. Written as DNA, the CDR3 is TGTGCCAGCAGCCCCCGGGGGAGAAATGGCTACACCTTC. Amino acid sequence: CASSPRGRNGYTF. The complete variable domain, with remaining parts taken from reference TRBV9 and TRBJ1-2, reads DSGVTQTPKHLITATGQRVTLRCSPRSGDLSVYWYQQSLDQGLQFLIQYYNGEERAKGNILERFSAQQFPDLHSELNLSSLELGDSALYFCASSPRGRNGYTFGSGTRLTVV.

V usage is TRBV4-1 and J usage is TRBJ1-1; 7 nucleotides match TRBD1. The junction had 4 bases not matched to a gene; V was cut back by 1 base and J by 2 bases. CDR1 MGHRA and CDR2 YSYEKL come from the germline V gene. This CDR3 has 15 residues. The CDR3 loop is CASSQADRENTEAFF. In nucleotides, the CDR3 is TGCGCCAGCAGCCAAGCTGACAGGGAAAACACTGAAGCTTTCTTT.

The chain has TRBV7-8 and TRBJ1-2; perhaps TRBD1 as D (5 bases). The CDR3 totals 14 residues. Germline values: CDR1 SGHVS, CDR2 FQNEAQ. V was pared by 1 base and J by 6 bases, with 12 bases between. The CDR3 loop reads CASSLVAGTHGYTF. The CDR3 bases are TGTGCCAGCAGCTTAGTCGCTGGGACTCATGGCTACACCTTC. Based on the CDR3 plus reference TRBV7-8 and TRBJ1-2, the full variable domain is GAGVSQSPRYKVAKRGQDVALRCDPISGHVSLFWYQQALGQGPEFLTYFQNEAQLDKSGLPSDRFFAERPEGSVSTLKIQRTQQEDSAVYLCASSLVAGTHGYTFGSGTRLTVV.

The J gene is TRBJ2-1, the V gene TRBV19, with D tentatively TRBD2 (7 bases). This CDR3 has 15 residues. Germline V gene sequence: CDR1 LNHDA, CDR2 SQIVND (reference sequence). The V end was cut by 6 bases, the J end by 4 bases, with 16 bases between. The CDR3 region has the DNA TGTGCCAGTAGCTCGGGGGGCCTCCCTTACAATGAGCAGTTCTTC. Protein product: CASSSGGLPYNEQFF.

The rearrangement uses TRBV5-6 and TRBJ2-4; 10 bases map to TRBD1. J was trimmed by 0 bases and V by 4 bases; bases with no gene match: 4. The germline V gene encodes CDR1 SGHDT and CDR2 YYEEEE. This CDR3 contains 16 residues. CDR3 sequence: CASSRDRGKAKNIQYF. DNA for the CDR3: TGTGCCAGCAGCCGGGACAGGGGAAAAGCCAAAAACATTCAGTACTTC.

This chain links TRBV3-1 (or the pseudogene TRBV3-2) with TRBJ1-3; D gene unclear. Looked up from germline, CDR1 is LGHDT and CDR2 is YNNKEL (reference sequence). The CDR3 totals 14 residues. V was trimmed by 1 base and J by 2 bases, leaving 6 bases between them. CDR3 nucleotides: TGTGCCAGCAGCCAAGGAGGGCCTGGAAACACCATATATTTT. It codes for CASSQGGPGNTIYF.

The gene calls are TRBV4-1 and TRBJ1-2, with 7 positions matching TRBD1. The V gene end was trimmed by 0 bases and the J gene end by 3 bases; junction bases not matched to a gene: 7. This CDR3 has 16 residues. Germline lookup yields CDR1 MGHRA and CDR2 YSYEKL. The DNA for the CDR3 is TGCGCCAGCAGCCAAGAGGTCCCCACAGGGGACTATGGCTACACCTTC. Amino acid sequence: CASSQEVPTGDYGYTF.

V is TRBV3-1 (or the pseudogene TRBV3-2) and J is TRBJ1-2; D is possibly TRBD1 (5 bases). In germline, CDR1 is LGHDT, CDR2 YNNKEL (reference sequence). V was clipped by 0 bases and J by 6 bases, with 14 bases between them. This CDR3 spans 15 amino acids. CDR3 residues: CASSQEWQGGNGYTF. The CDR3 nucleotides read TGTGCCAGCAGCCAAGAGTGGCAGGGAGGTAATGGCTACACCTTC.

The chain uses TRBV11-3 and TRBJ1-4; TRBD1 aligns across 7 bases. Germline V gives CDR1 SGHNT, CDR2 YENEEA. Germline trimming cut 6 bases from V and 8 bases from J; bases unmatched to any gene: 9. The CDR3 loop spans 14 amino acids. The CDR3 protein is CASSRDRKSEKLFF. The CDR3 nucleotides are TGTGCCAGCAGTCGGGACAGAAAATCAGAAAAACTGTTTTTT.